Listed here are 7 T cell receptor beta chains from one sample, sequenced in a study of blood T cell repertoires in COVID-19. This table comes from immunoSEQ multiplex PCR, and its TCRdb copy is limited to in-frame clones, with some not included. The repertoire holds around 130,000 clones, with approximately 80% as singletons. Input material: peripheral blood. Every receptor here comes from a middle-aged man with active or convalescent COVID-19.

This CDR3 reads CASSLPNSPLHF. CDR3 nucleotides: TGTGCCAGCTCTCTTCCGAATTCACCCCTCCACTTT. The chain couples TRBV18 to TRBJ1-6; D is undetermined. The germline CDR1 and CDR2 sequences are KGHSH and LQKENI. Trimming shortened V by 6 bases and J by 7 bases, and 7 bases separated the two germline ends. The CDR3 sequence is 12 residues long.

J is TRBJ2-7 and V is TRBV5-1, with 8 nucleotides matching TRBD2. Trimming cost V 7 bases and J 1 base; bases outside gene matches: 10. CDR3 length: 15 amino acids. CDR1 and CDR2 from the germline V gene are SGHRS and YFSETQ. The CDR3 region has the DNA TGCGCCAGCGGCGGGGGGACTAGTAATTCCTACGAGCAGTACTTC. Residues: CASGGGTSNSYEQYF.

This sequence joins TRBV21-1 and TRBJ2-1; the table's D call TRBD1 went unverified against the DNA. TRBV21-1 is classified as a pseudogene. CDR3 length equals 16 residues. CDR3 in DNA: TGTGCCAGCAGCAAAGGGATTGGGCCAGCACACAATGAGCAGTTCTTC. It encodes CASSKGIGPAHNEQFF.

The chain uses TRBV6-5 and TRBJ1-6; the match to TRBD1 covers 7 bases. V lost 5 bases, J lost 4 bases, and 2 bases stayed unmatched. This CDR3 spans 14 amino acids. Germline V gene sequence: CDR1 MNHEY, CDR2 SVGAGI. The CDR3 region is CASSQTGYNSPLHF. The DNA for the CDR3 is TGTGCCAGCAGTCAGACAGGGTATAATTCACCCCTCCACTTT.

This chain links TRBV5-1 with TRBJ2-2; 11 nucleotides agree with TRBD2. V shed 3 bases, J shed 0 bases, and the junction held 7 bases outside the gene matches. The CDR3 is 18 amino acids. Germline loops: CDR1 SGHRS, CDR2 YFSETQ. The CDR3 DNA sequence: TGCGCCAGCAGCTCGGAAGGGACTAGCGGTACGAACACCGGGGAGCTGTTTTTT. It is translated as CASSSEGTSGTNTGELFF.

The V gene is TRBV5-6, the J gene TRBJ2-7; D perhaps matches TRBD1 (5 bases). Trimming cost V 0 bases and J 2 bases, with 15 bases left between them. The CDR3 is made up of 16 amino acids. CDR1 is SGHDT and CDR2 is YYEEEE in the germline V gene. The CDR3 reads CASSLDGFGRAYEQYF. DNA of the CDR3: TGTGCCAGCAGCTTGGACGGGTTCGGCAGGGCCTACGAGCAGTACTTC.

The rearrangement links TRBV9 to TRBJ1-4, with D maybe TRBD1 (5 bases). This CDR3 has 16 residues. Trimming shortened V by 0 bases and J by 4 bases, and 13 bases separated the two germline ends. CDR1 is SGDLS, CDR2 YYNGEE, per germline. This chain's CDR3 is CASSVGQTERNEKLFF. CDR3 DNA: TGTGCCAGCAGCGTAGGGCAGACAGAACGTAATGAAAAACTGTTTTTT.